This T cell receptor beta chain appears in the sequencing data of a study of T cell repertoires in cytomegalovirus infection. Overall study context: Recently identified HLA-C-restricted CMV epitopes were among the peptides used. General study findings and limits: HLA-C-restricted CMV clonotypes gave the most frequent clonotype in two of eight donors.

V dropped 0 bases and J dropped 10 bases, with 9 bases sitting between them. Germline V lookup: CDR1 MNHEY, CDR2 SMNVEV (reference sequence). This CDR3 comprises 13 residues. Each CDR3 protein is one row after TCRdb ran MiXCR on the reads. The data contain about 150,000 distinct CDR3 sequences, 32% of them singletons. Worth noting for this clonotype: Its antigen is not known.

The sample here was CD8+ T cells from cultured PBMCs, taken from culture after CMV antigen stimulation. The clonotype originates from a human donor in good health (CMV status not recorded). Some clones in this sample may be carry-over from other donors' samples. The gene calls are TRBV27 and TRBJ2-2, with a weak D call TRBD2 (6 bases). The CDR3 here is CASSLSRGEELFF. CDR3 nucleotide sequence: TGTGCCAGCAGTTTATCGCGGGGCGAGGAGCTGTTTTTT.